A few counts support the clone carrying this T cell receptor beta chain. The CDR3 has 11 amino acids. The V end lost 10 bases, the J end lost 2 bases, and 8 bases lay between the germline ends. Germline values: CDR1 KGHDR, CDR2 SFDVKD. The source of the sample is a study of response to subunit inactivated influenza vaccine. One entry per CDR3 protein results from TCRdb running MiXCR on the RT-PCR reads. The sample comprises 150,000 to 200,000 distinct CDR3 sequences, over 9.5% of which are singletons, and about 29% rests with the top ten. The same data also went into a second study, on T cells expressing NK-cell markers. This second study says: Beta-chain TCR cDNA was generated via 5'RACE template switching with UMIs. From sorted CD3+CD56+NKG2C+, CD3+CD56+NKG2C- and CD3+CD56-NKG2C+ T cells came the TCR beta repertoires. Several donors showed these clonotypes also leading the CD3+CD56-NKG2C+ fraction.

The sequenced sample was CD8+ T cells sorted from PBMCs, obtained approximately 13 days after vaccination. The clonotype originates from a man in his forties or fifties who received an inactivated influenza vaccine. The rearrangement joins TRBV24-1 to TRBJ2-7; unclear D gene. The CDR3 DNA reads TGTGCCACTTGCGGTGCCTACGAGCAGTACTTC. Its protein product is CATCGAYEQYF.